This T cell receptor (beta chain) was observed in a study of early T cells in non-severe SARS-CoV-2 infection. Whole-study context: Sequenced bulk RNA came from whole blood that was unsorted, and chains were unpaired.

In its sample, this clonotype was seen a few times. Individually, cDNA molecules had unique molecular identifiers attached to them. TCRdb re-called the 5' RACE reads with MiXCR, one entry per CDR3 protein. The data show roughly 110,000 distinct CDR3 sequences, roughly 10% seen once. Trimming stripped 2 bases from V and 4 bases from J, with 3 bases between. This CDR3 is built from 12 residues. Germline lookup yields CDR1 SGHDT and CDR2 YYEEEE. Sequenced input: whole blood. The gene calls are TRBV5-6 and TRBJ2-2; unclear D gene. The receptor was isolated from an adult who was a healthcare worker with PCR-confirmed SARS-CoV-2 infection or an uninfected control (not recorded which). The CDR3 spells CASSFATGELFF. CDR3 DNA sequence: TGTGCCAGCAGCTTTGCCACCGGGGAGCTGTTTTTT.